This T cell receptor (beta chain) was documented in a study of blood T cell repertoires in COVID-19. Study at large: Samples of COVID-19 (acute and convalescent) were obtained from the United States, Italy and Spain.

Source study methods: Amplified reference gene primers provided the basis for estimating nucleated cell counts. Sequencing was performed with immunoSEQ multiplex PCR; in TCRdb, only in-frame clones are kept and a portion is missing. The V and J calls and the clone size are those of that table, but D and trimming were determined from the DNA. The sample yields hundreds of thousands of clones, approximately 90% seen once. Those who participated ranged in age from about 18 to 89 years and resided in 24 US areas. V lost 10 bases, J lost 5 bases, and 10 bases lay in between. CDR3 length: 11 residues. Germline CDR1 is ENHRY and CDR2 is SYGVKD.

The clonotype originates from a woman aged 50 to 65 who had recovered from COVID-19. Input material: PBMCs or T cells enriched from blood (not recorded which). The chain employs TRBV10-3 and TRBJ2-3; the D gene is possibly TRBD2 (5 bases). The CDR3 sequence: CASGRGDTQYF. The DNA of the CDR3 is TGTGCCAGCGGGCGCGGAGATACGCAGTATTTT.